These 6 T cell receptor beta chains came from one sample sequenced in a study of blood T cells in healthy people across ages. Primed by a sample-barcoded 5' primer and a J-beta primer mix, a second PCR proceeded for roughly 7 to 11 cycles. TCRdb used MiXCR to reprocess the 5' RACE reads, holding one entry per CDR3 protein. The sample yields 1,500,000 or so distinct CDR3 sequences, approximately 43% seen once. Sequenced sample: blood. These receptors were taken from a woman aged 18-29 years in good health.

The chain has TRBV20-1 and TRBJ2-7; the match to TRBD2 covers 13 bases. V lost 5 bases and J lost 6; bases outside the gene matches: 7. This CDR3 has 14 residues. Germline CDR1 reads DFQATT; CDR2 reads SNEGSKA (reference sequence). The DNA of the CDR3 is TGCAGTGCTCGGACTAGCGGGAGATCTTCCGAGCAGTACTTC. Translating gives CSARTSGRSSEQYF.

This clonotype was found once. This chain links TRBV27 with TRBJ2-7, with TRBD2 as a possible D gene (6 bases). The V end lost 8 bases, the J end lost 3 bases, and 20 bases lay between the germline ends. Germline V gene data show CDR1 as MNHEY and CDR2 as SMNVEV (reference sequence). The CDR3 loop spans 15 amino acids. The CDR3 protein is CASRPPGLRVYEQYF. The CDR3 nucleotides read TGTGCCAGCCGACCGCCGGGACTGCGCGTCTACGAGCAGTACTTC.

Points on this clonotype: A much larger clone sits a single nucleotide away, making a read error possible. V gene TRBV12-3 or TRBV12-4 combines with J gene TRBJ2-1; D not certain. The CDR3 has 11 residues. Trimming stripped 3 bases from V and 13 bases from J, with 10 bases between. This CDR3 reads CASSLLQTQFF. In DNA, the CDR3 is TGTGCCAGCAGTTTGCTCCAAACCCAGTTCTTC.

This chain uses TRBV6-5 with TRBJ2-1; D is undetermined. Germline CDR1 reads MNHEY; CDR2 reads SVGAGI. The ends were cut back, 0 bases at V and 1 base at J, with 16 bases in the middle. The CDR3 loop spans 18 amino acids. This CDR3 reads CASSYSSLARRSYNEQFF. CDR3 bases: TGTGCCAGCAGTTACTCGAGCCTCGCACGACGGTCCTACAATGAGCAGTTCTTC.

The chain recombines TRBV20-1 with TRBJ2-5; 12 nucleotides match TRBD2. V trimming: 3 bases; J trimming: 11 bases; junction bases outside the gene matches: 16. CDR3 length equals 16 residues. The germline V gene has CDR1 DFQATT and CDR2 SNEGSKA (reference sequence). The CDR3 loop is CSASSTGLAGSNEQYF. CDR3 coding DNA: TGCAGTGCTAGTTCAACGGGACTAGCGGGTAGCAATGAGCAGTACTTC.

This clonotype has more than one count but fewer than ten. J is TRBJ2-7 and V is TRBV4-1, with TRBD1 identical over 7 bases. The CDR3 runs 16 residues. Per germline, CDR1 MGHRA and CDR2 YSYEKL. The V and J ends lost 4 bases and 2 bases, in that order; junction bases with no gene match: 11. CDR3 residues: CASSLTPGTETYEQYF. CDR3 in DNA: TGCGCCAGCAGCCTAACCCCCGGGACAGAGACCTACGAGCAGTACTTC.